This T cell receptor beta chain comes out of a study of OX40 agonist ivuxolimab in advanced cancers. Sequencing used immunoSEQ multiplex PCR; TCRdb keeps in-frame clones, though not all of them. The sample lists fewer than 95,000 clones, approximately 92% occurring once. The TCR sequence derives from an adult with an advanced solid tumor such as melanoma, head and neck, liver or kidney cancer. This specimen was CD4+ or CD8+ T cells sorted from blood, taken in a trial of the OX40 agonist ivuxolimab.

The CDR3 spells CAGQGAMSLGGYTF. As DNA, the CDR3 is TGTGCCGGACAGGGGGCAATGTCCCTCGGTGGCTACACCTTC. The chain uses TRBV30 and TRBJ1-2; 11 bases are shared with TRBD1. V shed 8 bases and J 7 bases; nucleotides not matched to a gene: 12. The germline V gene encodes CDR1 GTSNPN and CDR2 SVGIG (reference sequence). This CDR3 region has 14 residues.